This passage covers 28 T cell receptor beta chains from one sample sequenced in a study of T cells in women clearing cervical HPV infection. Produced via immunoSEQ multiplex PCR; TCRdb's table is partial and in-frame only. The specimen's table records about 26,000 clones. The sequencing sample was made of blood buffy coat. The receptors derive from a woman between 18 and 70 years old with a cervical HPV16 infection that either progressed to CIN3+ or cleared (not recorded which).

About this clone itself: The DNA ends 3 residues before the CDR3 does, and the rest of the CDR3 is filled in from the germline J gene. J is TRBJ2-1 and V is TRBV19, with D tentatively TRBD2 (5 bases). The CDR3 consists of 15 residues. Per germline, CDR1 LNHDA and CDR2 SQIVND (reference sequence). The ends were cut back, 0 bases at V and 1 base at J, with 7 bases in the middle. This chain's CDR3 is CASSIDGVSYNEQFF. The CDR3 DNA, read in part, is TGTGCCAGTAGTATAGACGGGGTATCCTACAATGAG.

Worth noting for this clone: The read finishes 3 residues shy of the CDR3 end, and the germline J gene is used to complete it. J is TRBJ1-1 and V is TRBV20-1; no reliable D call. Germline CDR1 is DFQATT and CDR2 is SNEGSKA (reference sequence). This CDR3 has 12 amino acids. The covered CDR3 bases are TGCAGTGCCCTATTATCCTCAGCGATG. Translating it yields CSALLSSAM. The full CDR3 protein is CSALLSSAMAFF.

For this clone: Sequencing ends 3 residues short of the CDR3 end; the germline J gene provides the rest. The chain links TRBV20-1 to TRBJ2-7, with TRBD1 as a possible D gene (6 bases). CDR3 size: 13 residues. CDR1 and CDR2 (germline): DFQATT, SNEGSKA (reference sequence). Trimming stripped 5 bases from V and 0 bases from J, with 11 bases between. The sequenced part of the CDR3 DNA is TGCAGTGCTCCGGACAGAGTCTCCTACGAG. It codes for CSAPDRVSYE. In full, the CDR3 reads CSAPDRVSYEQYF.

Turning to this clone: Read coverage stops 3 residues before the CDR3 terminus; the germline J gene supplies the remainder. The chain uses TRBV30 and TRBJ1-3, with D tentatively TRBD1 (5 bases). Germline loops: CDR1 GTSNPN, CDR2 SVGIG (reference sequence). The V end was cut by 0 bases, the J end by 2 bases, with 11 bases between. The CDR3 loop spans 15 amino acids. CDR3: CAWSVSSGAGNTIYF. The CDR3 bases that were read are TGTGCCTGGAGTGTTTCTTCGGGGGCTGGAAACACC.

A word on this clone: The CDR3 end falls 3 residues outside the read, so it is completed with the germline J gene. The V gene is TRBV7-6, the J gene TRBJ2-3, with 11 bases matching TRBD2. The CDR3 covers 16 residues. V shed 4 bases, J shed 6 bases, and the junction held 9 bases outside the gene matches. CDR1 and CDR2 from the germline V gene are SGHVS and FNYEAQ. The sequenced part of the CDR3 DNA is TGTGCCAGCAGCTGGAGACTAGCGGGGCAGGGTGATACG. It translates to CASSWRLAGQGDT. The full CDR3 protein is CASSWRLAGQGDTQYF.

In regard to this clone: The read is 3 residues too short to cover the CDR3 end, so that end is filled in from the germline J gene. This chain connects TRBV18 to TRBJ2-7, with D tentatively TRBD1 (6 bases). The V end lost 3 bases, the J end lost 2 bases, and 14 bases lay between the germline ends. In germline, CDR1 is KGHSH, CDR2 LQKENI. CDR3 length equals 15 residues. The CDR3 spells CASSPSLQGPYEQYF. The sequenced part of the CDR3 DNA is TGTGCCAGCTCACCCTCACTACAGGGCCCCTACGAG. The full variable domain, with the rest looked up from reference TRBV18 and TRBJ2-7, is NAGVMQNPRHLVRRRGQEARLRCSPMKGHSHVYWYRQLPEEGLKFMVYLQKENIIDESGMPKERFSAEFPKEGPSILRIQQVVRGDSAAYFCASSPSLQGPYEQYFGPGTRLTVT.

Note on this clone: Sequence at one end of the junction differs from germline and may be a read error. The sequenced CDR3 bases are TGTGCTAGCAGCTTAGGACAGGGGGGGACCTACGAC. Its translation is CASSLGQGGTYD. The complete CDR3 protein is CASSLGQGGTYDYTF. The V gene is TRBV7-7, the J gene TRBJ1-2; 10 bases are a match to TRBD1. The read comes to an end 3 residues before the CDR3 does, leaving the germline J gene to fill in the end. Germline CDR1 SSHAT, CDR2 FNYEAQ (reference sequence). The CDR3 contains 15 residues.

Here the CDR3 reads CASSISGQGDGYTF. The CDR3 bases that were read are TGTGCCAGTAGTATATCGGGACAGGGGGATGGC. This chain links TRBV19 with TRBJ1-2; 11 bases fit TRBD1. The CDR3 goes on 3 residues after the read ends, and that part is filled in from the germline J gene. This CDR3 is built from 14 residues. Unmatched junction bases numbered 2, after V lost 2 bases and J lost 6 bases. Germline loops: CDR1 LNHDA, CDR2 SQIVND (reference sequence). The full variable domain, completed using reference TRBV19 and TRBJ1-2, is DGGITQSPKYLFRKEGQNVTLSCEQNLNHDAMYWYRQDPGQGLRLIYYSQIVNDFQKGDIAEGYSVSREKKESFPLTVTSAQKNPTAFYLCASSISGQGDGYTFGSGTRLTVV.

About this clone: Sequencing ends 3 residues short of the CDR3 end; the germline J gene provides the rest. The chain uses TRBV29-1 and TRBJ1-4, with 10 bases identical to TRBD1. The CDR3 has 14 residues. V was clipped by 4 bases and J by 6 bases; unmatched bases: 5. The V gene's germline CDR1 is SQVTM and CDR2 ANQGSEA. The CDR3 loop reads CSVVSGTGDEKLFF. CDR3 DNA, as far as it was read: TGCAGCGTTGTATCCGGGACAGGGGATGAAAAA.

Notes on this clone: Sequencing ends 3 residues short of the CDR3 end; the germline J gene provides the rest. The rearrangement links TRBV2 to TRBJ2-4; 7 bases line up with TRBD1. CDR3 length equals 14 residues. The germline V gene has CDR1 SNHLY and CDR2 FYNNEI. Losses at the gene ends were 5 bases for V and 7 bases for J; bases not matched to a gene: 8. This CDR3 reads CASSTGTAENIQYF. The DNA read from the CDR3 is TGTGCCAGCAGTACCGGGACAGCGGAGAACATT.

In the case of this clone: Read sequence stops 3 residues before the CDR3 end, and the germline J gene provides the missing end. V gene TRBV4-2 combines with J gene TRBJ1-1; TRBD1 matches 7 bases. The CDR3 sequence is 16 residues long. With V trimmed by 4 bases and J by 6 bases, 14 bases remained unmatched. Germline values: CDR1 LGHNA, CDR2 YNFKEQ. The covered CDR3 bases are TGTGCCAGCAGCCGTGACTTGACTCTACAGGGGTCTGAA. Its translation: CASSRDLTLQGSE. The whole CDR3 is CASSRDLTLQGSEAFF.

About this clone itself: The read ends 3 residues early relative to the CDR3; the germline J gene fills the gap. The chain carries TRBV5-4 and TRBJ2-3; D remains ambiguous. Germline values: CDR1 SGHNT, CDR2 YYREEE (reference sequence). V dropped 4 bases and J dropped 6 bases, with 12 bases sitting between them. The CDR3 loop spans 13 amino acids. The CDR3: CASSPVPYDTQYF. The CDR3 bases that were read are TGTGCCAGCAGCCCAGTCCCTTATGATACG.

This clone ranks as medium-sized (0.01 to 0.1%) in terms of frequency. The read is 3 residues too short to cover the CDR3 end, so that end is filled in from the germline J gene. V and J are TRBV18 and TRBJ2-5, with D maybe TRBD2 (7 bases). CDR1 is KGHSH and CDR2 is LQKENI in the germline V gene. There are 15 residues in the CDR3. The V and J ends lost 2 bases and 5 bases respectively, with 15 bases between them. CDR3 amino acids: CASSPIGGPAETQYF. The part of the CDR3 DNA that was read is TGTGCCAGCTCACCAATCGGGGGGCCAGCGGAGACC.

Concerning this clone: Sequence at one end of the junction differs from germline and may be a read error. The read halts 3 residues ahead of the CDR3 end, with the missing end drawn from the germline J gene. V is TRBV29-1 and J is TRBJ1-4; 10 bases are shared with TRBD1. The CDR3 is 14 residues long. Germline-derived CDR1 and CDR2 are SQVTM and ANQGSEA. CDR3 DNA, as far as it was read: TGCAGCGTTGTATCCGGGACAGGGGATGAAAGA. The encoded protein is CSVVSGTGDER. Given in full, the CDR3 is CSVVSGTGDERLFF.

A remark on this clone: The read ends 3 residues early relative to the CDR3; the germline J gene fills the gap. This sequence joins TRBV5-1 and TRBJ2-7; TRBD1 is a possible D gene (5 bases). CDR1 SGHRS and CDR2 YFSETQ come from the germline V gene. V lost 1 base and J 0 bases, leaving 11 bases between the germline ends. The CDR3 has 15 residues. The CDR3 sequence is CASSLRLDNSYEQYF. The covered CDR3 bases are TGCGCCAGCAGCTTGCGGCTGGACAACTCCTACGAG.

On this clone: The read falls 3 residues short of the CDR3 end, and the missing part is taken from the germline J gene. The chain joins TRBV20-1 to TRBJ1-5, with 8 nucleotides matching TRBD1. Germline CDR1 DFQATT, CDR2 SNEGSKA (reference sequence). V lost 3 bases to trimming and J lost 3 bases; unmatched junction nucleotides: 10. The CDR3 runs 16 residues. CDR3 in amino acids: CSARAPRDRNNQPQHF. The CDR3 DNA, read in part, is TGCAGTGCTAGGGCCCCCAGGGACAGGAACAATCAGCCC.

In regard to this clone: The read terminates 3 residues before the CDR3 end, so the remaining end is supplied by the germline J gene. V is TRBV11-2 and J is TRBJ2-7; TRBD1 matches at 9 bases. Trimming removed 4 bases from V and 6 bases from J; junction bases left unmatched: 10. The CDR3 covers 15 residues. The V gene's germline CDR1 is SGHAT and CDR2 FQNNGV. The CDR3 spells CASSSPGQGVFEQYF. CDR3 DNA (partial): TGTGCCAGCAGCTCACCGGGACAGGGAGTGTTCGAG.

Concerning this clone itself: The sequence runs out 3 residues before the end of the CDR3; the remainder is reconstructed from the germline J gene. The V call is TRBV19, the J call TRBJ2-6, with D possibly TRBD1 on 6 matching bases. V lost 8 bases, J lost 1 base, and 9 bases lay in between. CDR1 LNHDA and CDR2 SQIVND come from the germline V gene (reference sequence). This CDR3 is built from 14 residues. CDR3 in amino acids: CASFQGSGANVLTF. Incomplete CDR3 DNA: TGTGCCAGTTTCCAGGGGTCTGGGGCCAACGTC. Filled out from reference TRBV19 and TRBJ2-6, the complete variable domain reads DGGITQSPKYLFRKEGQNVTLSCEQNLNHDAMYWYRQDPGQGLRLIYYSQIVNDFQKGDIAEGYSVSREKKESFPLTVTSAQKNPTAFYLCASFQGSGANVLTFGAGSRLTVL.

A word on this clone: The sequenced fragment ends 3 residues before the CDR3 boundary, so the rest is inferred from the germline J gene. This chain uses TRBV19 with TRBJ1-1; perhaps TRBD1 as D (5 bases). Germline CDR1 and CDR2: LNHDA and SQIVND (reference sequence). V was pared by 5 bases and J by 3 bases, with 16 bases between. The CDR3 is made up of 15 amino acids. The CDR3 DNA, read in part, is TGTGCCAGTAGTCCCAGTTGGGGGGTCTACACTGAA. Translating gives CASSPSWGVYTE. The entire CDR3 protein is CASSPSWGVYTEAFF.

Concerning this clone: Coverage ceases 3 residues before the CDR3 finishes, and the germline J gene fills in the end. V is TRBV30 and J is TRBJ2-7, with D hard to call. V lost 3 bases, J lost 3 bases, and 12 bases lay in between. Per the germline V gene, CDR1 is GTSNPN and CDR2 is SVGIG (reference sequence). The CDR3 is 13 residues long. The CDR3 here is CAWRGSLFYEQYF. The sequenced part of the CDR3 DNA is TGTGCCTGGAGGGGCTCCCTTTTCTACGAG.

Details on this clone: Relative to the germline gene, one junction end is altered; a read error may explain this. The sequence runs out 3 residues before the end of the CDR3; the remainder is reconstructed from the germline J gene. At the DNA level, this CDR3 is encoded by other sequences in the same sample as well. The chain joins TRBV7-3 to TRBJ1-3; D unclear. CDR3 length equals 15 residues. Germline values: CDR1 SGHTA, CDR2 FQGTGA. Here the CDR3 reads CASSLSGVSGNTIYF. CDR3 DNA, as far as it was read: TGTGCCAGCAGCTTAAGCGGGGTTTCTGGAAACACG.

In the case of this clone: The read terminates 3 residues ahead of where the CDR3 ends, so the germline J gene completes it. The chain uses TRBV18 and TRBJ1-2, with D possibly TRBD1 on 5 matching bases. The germline V and J ends were trimmed by 0 bases and 6 bases, with 14 bases remaining between them. Germline V gives CDR1 KGHSH, CDR2 LQKENI. This CDR3 region has 15 residues. The covered CDR3 bases are TGTGCCAGCTCACCACCCCTCGCAGGGAGTGATGGC. It codes for CASSPPLAGSDG. The CDR3 reads in full as CASSPPLAGSDGYTF. Combining the CDR3 with reference TRBV18 and TRBJ1-2 gives the whole variable domain NAGVMQNPRHLVRRRGQEARLRCSPMKGHSHVYWYRQLPEEGLKFMVYLQKENIIDESGMPKERFSAEFPKEGPSILRIQQVVRGDSAAYFCASSPPLAGSDGYTFGSGTRLTVV.

Comment on this clone: The read ends 3 residues before the CDR3 terminus; that terminus is restored from the germline J gene. The chain carries TRBV7-1 and TRBJ2-3; 13 bases are shared with TRBD2. TRBV7-1 is treated as an ORF (open reading frame) with a function not yet certain. The CDR3 is made up of 20 amino acids. After removal of 3 bases from V and 7 bases from J, the junction contained 19 bases not matched to a gene. CDR3 region: CASSSRPEKTSGGPRNTQYF. The CDR3 bases that were read are TGTGCCAGCAGCTCGCGCCCCGAGAAGACTAGCGGGGGGCCGAGGAATACG.

As to this clone: Germline is not matched at one junction end, which may reflect a read error. With the read ending 3 residues before the CDR3 end, the germline J gene is used to fill in that end. The sample has other DNA sequences that encode this CDR3 too. The V call is TRBV6-2 or TRBV6-3, the J call TRBJ1-3; 8 bases agree with TRBD1. Germline-derived CDR1 and CDR2 are MNHEY and SVGEGT. The CDR3 runs 16 residues. CDR3 loop: CASNPRGQNSGNTIYF. CDR3 bases read: TGTGCCAGCAATCCCAGGGGGCAGAACTCTGGGAACACC.

CDR3 amino acids: CAISESGPRNSPLHF. The part of the CDR3 DNA that was read is TGTGCCATCAGTGAGTCGGGCCCAAGGAATTCACCC. The chain carries TRBV10-3 and TRBJ1-6; no reliable D call. The missing CDR3 end, 3 residues past where the read stops, is filled in from the germline J gene. There are 15 residues in the CDR3. Trimming cost V 0 bases and J 7 bases, with 10 bases left between them. Germline V gene data show CDR1 as ENHRY and CDR2 as SYGVKD.

With respect to this clone: Sequencing ends 3 residues short of the CDR3 end; the germline J gene provides the rest. V is TRBV4-2 and J is TRBJ2-5; D is undetermined. CDR1 is LGHNA, CDR2 YNFKEQ, per germline. The CDR3 contains 13 residues. Trimming took 0 bases from V and 4 from J, leaving 6 bases between them. CDR3 sequence: CASSQEWLETQYF. Incomplete CDR3 DNA: TGTGCCAGCAGCCAAGAATGGCTAGAGACC.

Regarding this clone: The read falls 3 residues short of the CDR3 end, and the missing part is taken from the germline J gene. The V and J genes are TRBV18 and TRBJ1-2, with D perhaps TRBD1 (5 bases). Germline values: CDR1 KGHSH, CDR2 LQKENI. The CDR3 consists of 16 residues. CDR3 bases read: TGTGCCAGCTCACCTCTGGGGGGTGTCTCCTACAATGAC. Amino acids: CASSPLGGVSYND. The CDR3 in full is CASSPLGGVSYNDYTF. Complete variable domain (other parts from reference TRBV18 and TRBJ1-2): NAGVMQNPRHLVRRRGQEARLRCSPMKGHSHVYWYRQLPEEGLKFMVYLQKENIIDESGMPKERFSAEFPKEGPSILRIQQVVRGDSAAYFCASSPLGGVSYNDYTFGSGTRLTVV.

With regard to this clone: The observed sequence ends 3 residues before the CDR3 terminus, with the missing tail filled in from the germline J gene. The V and J genes are TRBV20-1 and TRBJ2-7; D possibly corresponds to TRBD1 (6 bases). The CDR3 length is 15 residues. V lost 0 bases and J lost 2, with 14 bases in between. Germline CDR1 is DFQATT and CDR2 is SNEGSKA (reference sequence). CDR3 DNA, as far as it was read: TGCAGTGCTAGAGATAGGGGGAGCTACACCTACGAG. Protein sequence: CSARDRGSYTYE. From start to end, the CDR3 is CSARDRGSYTYEQYF.